Following are 17 T cell receptor beta chains from one sample sequenced in a study of T cell responses to AZD1222 COVID-19 vaccine listed by TCRdb under 2021. Preparation of the library involved the immunoSEQ multiplex PCR assay. TCRdb's version of the immuneACCESS table is confined to in-frame rearrangements and falls short of the full clone set. An unresolved V gene accounts for under half of the shortfall where checked; the remainder is of unknown origin. The sample has about 87,000 clones on record, around nine tenths of them singletons. About 3% of the sample is held by the ten biggest clonotypes. What this sample's time point label stands for: baseline before first vaccination. The specimen was peripheral blood, collected on day 0 of AZD1222 vaccination. The receptor set was obtained from an adult in good health.

The chain carries TRBV2 and TRBJ2-3; D is perhaps TRBD2 (6 bases). The germline CDR1 and CDR2 sequences are SNHLY and FYNNEI. The CDR3 loop spans 15 amino acids. V was clipped by 10 bases and J by 1 base, with 18 bases between them. In nucleotides, the CDR3 is TGTGCCAACAATTTTGGGGCTAGCGGCACAGATACGCAGTATTTT. Translating gives CANNFGASGTDTQYF.

The chain carries TRBV10-3 and TRBJ1-1; 12 bases match TRBD1. Trimming cost V 3 bases and J 9 bases; bases outside gene matches: 8. Germline V gene data show CDR1 as ENHRY and CDR2 as SYGVKD. There are 15 residues in the CDR3. The CDR3 sequence is CAISEPGQGARKAFF. CDR3 DNA: TGTGCCATCAGTGAACCGGGACAGGGGGCCCGAAAAGCTTTCTTT.

This chain joins TRBV25-1 and TRBJ1-2; perhaps TRBD1 as D (6 bases). Germline CDR1 reads MGHDK; CDR2 reads SYGVNS. The CDR3 is 14 amino acids. With 5 bases removed from V and 0 bases from J, the gap between germline ends came to 10 bases. The CDR3 sequence is CASSQGRANYGYTF. CDR3 nucleotide sequence: TGTGCCAGCAGTCAGGGGCGGGCTAACTATGGCTACACCTTC.

This clone was observed a few times. The chain carries TRBV18 and TRBJ2-7, with 7 nucleotides matching TRBD1. CDR1 and CDR2 (germline): KGHSH, LQKENI. Germline trimming cut 2 bases from V and 10 bases from J; bases unmatched to any gene: 5. This CDR3 contains 12 residues. This CDR3 is CASSPEGAGQYF. CDR3 bases: TGTGCCAGCTCACCAGAGGGGGCAGGCCAGTACTTC.

This rearrangement joins TRBV5-1 to TRBJ2-1; D is unclear. Looked up from germline, CDR1 is SGHRS and CDR2 is YFSETQ. Trimming shortened V by 0 bases and J by 1 base, and 8 bases separated the two germline ends. This CDR3 region has 15 residues. The DNA for the CDR3 is TGCGCCAGCAGCTTGGGGCAGACTTCCTACAATGAGCAGTTCTTC. As protein: CASSLGQTSYNEQFF.

The chain has TRBV7-9 and TRBJ2-5; D perhaps matches TRBD2 (5 bases). The CDR3 consists of 13 residues. V was trimmed by 6 bases and J by 4 bases, leaving 12 bases between them. Per germline, CDR1 SEHNR and CDR2 FQNEAQ (reference sequence). CDR3 protein: CASRPLVVETQYF. The CDR3 region has the DNA TGTGCCAGCAGGCCACTAGTCGTAGAGACCCAGTACTTC.

The chain links TRBV30 to TRBJ1-6, with unresolved D. V gave up 2 bases and J gave up 6 bases, with 20 bases separating them. This CDR3 comprises 17 residues. CDR1 GTSNPN and CDR2 SVGIG come from the germline V gene (reference sequence). DNA of the CDR3: TGTGCCTGGAGTCCGCGTTCCGTGGGAATAATTAATTCACCCCTCCACTTT. Translating gives CAWSPRSVGIINSPLHF. The variable domain in full, completed from reference TRBV30 and TRBJ1-6, reads SQTIHQWPATLVQPVGSPLSLECTVEGTSNPNLYWYRQAAGRGLQLLFYSVGIGQISSEVPQNLSASRPQDRQFILSSKKLLLSDSGFYLCAWSPRSVGIINSPLHFGNGTRLTVT.

The chain couples TRBV6-4 to TRBJ2-6; perhaps D is TRBD1 or TRBD2 (5 bases each). This CDR3 region has 15 residues. Germline V gene lookup returns CDR1 MRHNA and CDR2 SNTAGT. The V end lost 0 bases, the J end lost 2 bases, and 5 bases lay between the germline ends. This CDR3 is CASSDSGAGANVLTF. CDR3 DNA: TGTGCCAGCAGTGACTCGGGGGCTGGGGCCAACGTCCTGACTTTC.

This chain joins TRBV25-1 and TRBJ2-3; 7 nucleotides line up with TRBD2. With 4 bases clipped from V and 3 bases from J, the junction kept 7 bases outside the gene matches. Germline V CDR1 and CDR2: MGHDK, SYGVNS. The CDR3 has 15 residues. CDR3: CASSAFSGPTDTQYF. CDR3 nucleotides: TGTGCCAGCAGTGCATTTAGCGGGCCTACAGATACGCAGTATTTT.

In this sample, this clone turned up once. The chain employs TRBV5-6 and TRBJ1-2; the D gene is possibly TRBD1 (5 bases). Germline CDR1 and CDR2: SGHDT and YYEEEE. Between the trimmed V and J ends, which lost 0 bases and 6 bases, there was a span of 12 bases. The CDR3 covers 14 residues. The CDR3 region has the DNA TGTGCCAGCAGCTTGGCCCCGGGGCAACATGGCTACACCTTC. Amino acids: CASSLAPGQHGYTF.

J is TRBJ1-3 and V is TRBV5-5; the D gene is possibly TRBD1 (6 bases). CDR3 size: 15 residues. Trimming removed 4 bases from V and 3 bases from J, with 14 bases in between. The germline V gene has CDR1 SGHKS and CDR2 YYEKEE (reference sequence). CDR3 residues: CASSQFQGSGNTIYF. DNA of the CDR3: TGTGCCAGCAGCCAATTCCAGGGGAGTGGAAACACCATATATTTT.

V usage is TRBV29-1 and J usage is TRBJ1-1; D not resolved. Germline V gene sequence: CDR1 SQVTM, CDR2 ANQGSEA. The CDR3 runs to 13 residues. V lost 7 bases and J 5 bases, leaving 17 bases between the germline ends. The CDR3 region is CSGEKMARTEAFF. CDR3 nucleotides: TGCAGCGGCGAAAAAATGGCAAGAACTGAAGCTTTCTTT.

The rearrangement links TRBV2 to TRBJ1-4; 8 bases are shared with TRBD1. The CDR3 sequence is 13 residues long. V trimming: 6 bases; J trimming: 8 bases; junction bases outside the gene matches: 5. Germline CDR1 is SNHLY and CDR2 is FYNNEI. This chain's CDR3 is CASRGTGGEKLFF. The CDR3 DNA is TGTGCCAGCAGGGGAACAGGGGGGGAAAAACTGTTTTTT.

This chain joins TRBV28 and TRBJ1-1, with 8 bases aligning to TRBD1. The CDR3 has 14 amino acids. The germline V gene has CDR1 MDHEN and CDR2 SYDVKM. J lost 4 bases, V lost 5 bases, and 6 bases had no gene match. CDR3 coding DNA: TGTGCCAGCAGTCCTCAAACAGGGGGCACTGAAGCTTTCTTT. It yields the protein CASSPQTGGTEAFF.

J is TRBJ1-5 and V is TRBV21-1; the table's D call, TRBD1, was not checked against the DNA. TRBV21-1 is listed as a pseudogene. CDR3 length equals 15 residues. In nucleotides, the CDR3 is TGTGCCAGCAGCAAAGGGGGACAGAGCAATCAGCCCCAGCATTTT. Protein product: CASSKGGQSNQPQHF.

This clone was found once. The gene calls are TRBV5-1 and TRBJ2-5; D could derive from TRBD1 or TRBD2 (6 bases each). The CDR3 totals 15 residues. With 0 bases removed from V and 7 bases from J, the gap between germline ends came to 16 bases. The germline gives CDR1 SGHRS, CDR2 YFSETQ. CDR3 sequence: CASSLAEGQSRTQYF. CDR3 in DNA: TGCGCCAGCAGCTTGGCGGAGGGACAAAGCAGGACCCAGTACTTC. The full variable domain, completed using reference TRBV5-1 and TRBJ2-5, is KAGVTQTPRYLIKTRGQQVTLSCSPISGHRSVSWYQQTPGQGLQFLFEYFSETQRNKGNFPGRFSGRQFSNSRSEMNVSTLELGDSALYLCASSLAEGQSRTQYFGPGTRLLVL.

The gene calls are TRBV28 and TRBJ1-5, with 8 bases aligning to TRBD1. After removal of 5 bases from V and 3 bases from J, the junction contained 9 bases not matched to a gene. Germline V gene lookup returns CDR1 MDHEN and CDR2 SYDVKM. The CDR3 covers 16 residues. The DNA for the CDR3 is TGTGCCAGCAGTCAATCGCTGACAGGGGACAATCAGCCCCAGCATTTT. Its protein is CASSQSLTGDNQPQHF.